These 10 T cell receptor beta chains were all obtained from the same sample, sequenced in a study of T-cell memory formation after mild COVID-19. TCRdb reanalysed the 5' RACE reads using MiXCR and keeps one entry per CDR3 protein. The table lists about 140,000 distinct CDR3 sequences, more than 12% of them singletons. The sample taken for sequencing was PBMCs or a T cell subset sorted from them (not recorded which). These receptor sequences come from an adult woman who had mild COVID-19 (a few samples of this study predate the infection). Cell type and time point are not known.

This clonotype was observed a few times. The chain has TRBV25-1 and TRBJ2-1, with D perhaps assigned TRBD1 or TRBD2 (5 bases each). V gave up 4 bases and J gave up 9 bases, with 25 bases separating them. Germline CDR1 is MGHDK and CDR2 is SYGVNS. The CDR3 spans 17 residues. The CDR3 loop reads CASSAAPGPMINGEQFF. For the CDR3, the DNA is TGTGCCAGCAGTGCCGCCCCGGGACCGATGATTAATGGTGAGCAGTTCTTC.

This chain joins TRBV10-3 and TRBJ2-5; 11 positions match TRBD1. The CDR3 totals 15 residues. Germline V CDR1 and CDR2: ENHRY, SYGVKD. V dropped 2 bases and J dropped 7; count of bases not matched to a gene: 6. CDR3 nucleotide sequence: TGTGCCATCAGTGAGCCGGGACAGGGGGTAGGGACCCAGTACTTC. Residues: CAISEPGQGVGTQYF.

This chain joins TRBV4-1 and TRBJ2-2; D might be TRBD2 (6 bases). The V gene lost 0 bases and the J gene lost 3 bases, with 17 bases spanning the gap. CDR1 is MGHRA and CDR2 is YSYEKL in the germline V gene. The CDR3 totals 18 residues. CDR3 loop: CASSQDWRVRQDTGELFF. CDR3 nucleotides: TGCGCCAGCAGCCAAGATTGGAGGGTGCGTCAGGACACCGGGGAGCTGTTTTTT.

The chain employs TRBV25-1 and TRBJ1-1; D might be TRBD1 (5 bases). V lost 3 bases and J 4 bases, leaving 12 bases between the germline ends. Germline V CDR1 and CDR2: MGHDK, SYGVNS. The length of the CDR3 is 14 residues. The CDR3 region has the DNA TGTGCCAGCAGTGATCCGGGGCGGACCACTGAAGCTTTCTTT. Translated, it gives CASSDPGRTTEAFF.

The V gene is TRBV12-3 or TRBV12-4, the J gene TRBJ2-6; either TRBD1 or TRBD2 may fit D (5 bases each). V shed 3 bases and J shed 2 bases, with 8 bases lying between them. The CDR3 contains 15 residues. Written as DNA, the CDR3 is TGTGCCAGCAGTTTGGGGACCCCTGGGGCCAACGTCCTGACTTTC. Its protein is CASSLGTPGANVLTF.

Only a few counts were recorded for this clonotype. V is TRBV2 and J is TRBJ2-3; no clear D. Germline values: CDR1 SNHLY, CDR2 FYNNEI. The ends were cut back, 11 bases at V and 4 bases at J, with 16 bases in the middle. This CDR3 region has 13 residues. The CDR3 DNA reads as TGTGCCTCTACCCTCGAGGCCCCAGATACGCAGTATTTT. Residues: CASTLEAPDTQYF.

This clonotype was detected once. This rearrangement joins TRBV4-2 to TRBJ2-2; D remains ambiguous. The CDR3 has 15 residues. Germline V gene data show CDR1 as LGHNA and CDR2 as YNFKEQ. V shed 0 bases and J shed 6 bases, with 11 bases lying between them. CDR3 in amino acids: CASSQELGIPGELFF. CDR3 in DNA: TGTGCCAGCAGCCAAGAATTGGGGATCCCCGGGGAGCTGTTTTTT.

This chain joins TRBV6-5 and TRBJ2-7; TRBD1 matches at 8 bases. V was pared by 4 bases and J by 3 bases, with 2 bases of the junction left unmatched. CDR1 and CDR2 from the germline V gene are MNHEY and SVGAGI. The CDR3 totals 13 residues. CDR3 protein: CASSSDRVYEQYF. The DNA of the CDR3 is TGTGCCAGCAGTTCGGACAGGGTCTACGAGCAGTACTTC.

The chain has TRBV11-1 and TRBJ2-1; D call uncertain. This CDR3 region has 13 residues. V lost 5 bases, J lost 7 bases, and 12 bases lay in between. Germline V lookup: CDR1 SGHAT, CDR2 FQDESV (reference sequence). The CDR3 DNA reads TGTGCCAGCAGCCCCAGGTGGGGAAATGAGCAGTTCTTC. Its protein product is CASSPRWGNEQFF. Full variable domain (missing parts from reference TRBV11-1 and TRBJ2-1): EAEVAQSPRYKITEKSQAVAFWCDPISGHATLYWYRQILGQGPELLVQFQDESVVDDSQLPKDRFSAERLKGVDSTLKIQPAELGDSAMYLCASSPRWGNEQFFGPGTRLTVL.

This chain links TRBV7-6 with TRBJ2-1; D call uncertain. V dropped 0 bases and J dropped 3 bases, with 3 bases sitting between them. The length of the CDR3 is 13 residues. Germline-derived CDR1 and CDR2 are SGHVS and FNYEAQ. The CDR3: CASSLANYNEQFF. In DNA form, the CDR3 reads TGTGCCAGCAGCTTAGCTAACTACAATGAGCAGTTCTTC.